The T cell receptor beta chain under discussion was sequenced for a study of T cells in Graves' hyperthyroidism and ophthalmopathy. Study-level points and caveats: Blood also showed most of the thyroid clonotypes that were expanded above 0.001.

Template material for amplifying TCR beta CDR3 regions consisted of RNA transcripts. HTBI primers were the set used in a first-round RT-PCR of the TCR CDR3. TCRdb reprocessed the multiplex PCR reads via MiXCR and lists one record per CDR3 protein. Of approximately 600,000 distinct CDR3 sequences in the sample, 20% were seen once. Ophthalmopathy patients all had a Clinical Activity Score of at least 3, a NOSPECS grade of at least 4 and disease under 3 months old. Diagnoses rested on clinical symptoms, serum thyroxine and TRAb, thyroid ultrasound and orbital computed tomography. A few counts support this clonotype. Its antigen is not identified. CDR3 length: 16 residues. CDR1 and CDR2 from the germline V gene are DFQATT and SNEGSKA (reference sequence). V shed 0 bases, J shed 2 bases, and the junction held 8 bases outside the gene matches.

This receptor was taken from a young man with Graves' ophthalmopathy. The chain has TRBV20-1 and TRBJ2-7, with 9 bases aligning to TRBD2. Sequencing was done on a sample of blood. This CDR3 is CSARDPLAGQPYEQYF. The CDR3 nucleotides read TGCAGTGCTAGAGATCCCCTAGCGGGACAGCCCTACGAGCAGTACTTC.